This TCR beta chain was observed in a study of T cell responses to AZD1222 COVID-19 vaccine. General study findings and limits: Every sample of the repertoires postdated the peak T cell response.

Produced via immunoSEQ multiplex PCR; TCRdb's table is partial and in-frame only. The data contain fewer than 120,000 clones, roughly 90% of them singletons. Turning to this clone: Its antigen is unidentified.

In germline, CDR1 is SGHTA, CDR2 FQGNSA. This CDR3 has 15 amino acids. V was shortened by 1 base and J by 5 bases, with 14 bases between the two germline ends. This TCR was sampled from an adult who received the AZD1222 COVID-19 vaccine. The chain is built from TRBV7-2 and TRBJ2-5; the D gene is possibly TRBD1 (6 bases). The source material was peripheral blood, sampled 28 days after the second AZD1222 dose. The CDR3 DNA follows: TGTGCCAGCAGCTTAGGGAACAGGGTGGGGGAGACCCAGTACTTC. Translating gives CASSLGNRVGETQYF.